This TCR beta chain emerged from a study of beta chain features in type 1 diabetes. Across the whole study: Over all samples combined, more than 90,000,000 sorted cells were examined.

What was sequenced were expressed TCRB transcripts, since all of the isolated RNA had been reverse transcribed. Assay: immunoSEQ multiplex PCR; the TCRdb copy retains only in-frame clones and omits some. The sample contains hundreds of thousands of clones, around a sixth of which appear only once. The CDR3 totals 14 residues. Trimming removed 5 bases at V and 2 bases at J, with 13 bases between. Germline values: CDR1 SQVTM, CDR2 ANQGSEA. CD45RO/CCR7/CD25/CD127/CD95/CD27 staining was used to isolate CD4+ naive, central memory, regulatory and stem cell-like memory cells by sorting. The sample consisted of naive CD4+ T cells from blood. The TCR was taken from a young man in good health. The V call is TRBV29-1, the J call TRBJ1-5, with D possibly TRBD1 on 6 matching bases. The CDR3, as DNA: TGCAGCGTTATTGAAGGGGGGGGCAATCAGCCCCAGCATTTT. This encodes CSVIEGGGNQPQHF.